The 2 T cell receptor beta chains listed next were all sequenced from one sample in a study of blood T cell repertoires in COVID-19. Assay used: immunoSEQ multiplex PCR; TCRdb lists only in-frame clones, some missing. The sample has hundreds of thousands of clones, roughly 81% seen once. Sequencing input: peripheral blood. Receptors were obtained from a woman aged 80 or over with COVID-19, enrolled during active disease.

J is TRBJ2-6 and V is TRBV18, with unresolved D. Germline V gene data show CDR1 as KGHSH and CDR2 as LQKENI. The CDR3 totals 15 residues. With 4 bases removed from V and 0 bases from J, the gap between germline ends came to 7 bases. This CDR3 is CASSLPGSGANVLTF. The CDR3 DNA sequence: TGTGCCAGCTCACTCCCAGGCTCTGGGGCCAACGTCCTGACTTTC.

The chain employs TRBV18 and TRBJ2-7; D remains ambiguous. Per germline, CDR1 KGHSH and CDR2 LQKENI. With 3 bases removed from V and 5 bases from J, the gap between germline ends came to 8 bases. This CDR3 is built from 12 residues. The CDR3: CASSPLADEQYF. Written as DNA, the CDR3 is TGTGCCAGCTCACCTTTAGCCGACGAGCAGTACTTC.